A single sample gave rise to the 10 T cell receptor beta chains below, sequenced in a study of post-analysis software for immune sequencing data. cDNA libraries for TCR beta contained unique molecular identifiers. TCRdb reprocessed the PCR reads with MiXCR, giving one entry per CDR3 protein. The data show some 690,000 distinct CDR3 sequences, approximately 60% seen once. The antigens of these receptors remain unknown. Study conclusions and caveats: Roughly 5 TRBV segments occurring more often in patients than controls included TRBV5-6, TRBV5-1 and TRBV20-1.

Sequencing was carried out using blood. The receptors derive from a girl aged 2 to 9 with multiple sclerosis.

CDR3 in DNA: TGTGCCAGCAGTTTAGCCCGTTCAGGACACACTGAAGCTTTCTTT. Its translation: CASSLARSGHTEAFF. This sequence joins TRBV12-3 or TRBV12-4 and TRBJ1-1; D call uncertain. The CDR3 covers 15 residues. The V end was cut by 0 bases, the J end by 3 bases, with 11 bases between.

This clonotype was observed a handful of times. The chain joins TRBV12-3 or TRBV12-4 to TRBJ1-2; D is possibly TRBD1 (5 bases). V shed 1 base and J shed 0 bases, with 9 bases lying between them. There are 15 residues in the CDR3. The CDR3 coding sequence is TGTGCCAGCAGTTTAGTGCAGGGTTCTAACTATGGCTACACCTTC. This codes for CASSLVQGSNYGYTF.

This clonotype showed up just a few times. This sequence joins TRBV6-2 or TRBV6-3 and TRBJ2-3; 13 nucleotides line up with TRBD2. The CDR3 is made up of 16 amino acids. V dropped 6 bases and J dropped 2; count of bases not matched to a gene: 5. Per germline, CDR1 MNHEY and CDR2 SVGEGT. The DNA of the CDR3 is TGTGCCAGCAGCTCCGGGACTAGCGGGGTCACAGATACGCAGTATTTT. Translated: CASSSGTSGVTDTQYF.

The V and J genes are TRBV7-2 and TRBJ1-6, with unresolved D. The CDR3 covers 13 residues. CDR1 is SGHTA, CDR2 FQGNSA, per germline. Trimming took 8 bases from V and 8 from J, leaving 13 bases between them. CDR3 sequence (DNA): TGTGCCAGCCGCCTAGTATGGGATTCACCCCTCCACTTT. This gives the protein CASRLVWDSPLHF.

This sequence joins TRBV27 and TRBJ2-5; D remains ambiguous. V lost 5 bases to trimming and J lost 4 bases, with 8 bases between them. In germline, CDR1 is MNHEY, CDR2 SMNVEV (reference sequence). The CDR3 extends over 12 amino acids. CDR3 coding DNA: TGTGCCAGCAGTCCGACCTCAGAGACCCAGTACTTC. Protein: CASSPTSETQYF.

The DNA for the CDR3 is TGCGCCAGCAGCCCCGTTAGGGATGAGCAGTTCTTC. Its translation: CASSPVRDEQFF. This chain connects TRBV5-1 to TRBJ2-1; D call uncertain. Trimming took off 4 bases at V and 8 bases at J, with 10 bases between the two ends. This CDR3 contains 12 residues. In germline, CDR1 is SGHRS, CDR2 YFSETQ.

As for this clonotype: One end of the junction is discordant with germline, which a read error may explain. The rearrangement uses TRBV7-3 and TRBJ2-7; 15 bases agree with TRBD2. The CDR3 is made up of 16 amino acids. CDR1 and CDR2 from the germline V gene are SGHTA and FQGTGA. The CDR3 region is CASSPAGLAGGEIQYF. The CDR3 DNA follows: TGTGCTAGCAGCCCCGCGGGACTAGCGGGAGGAGAGATCCAGTACTTC. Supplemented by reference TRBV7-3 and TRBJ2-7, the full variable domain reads GAGVSQTPSNKVTEKGKYVELRCDPISGHTALYWYRQSLGQGPEFLIYFQGTGAADDSGLPNDRFFAVRPEGSVSTLKIQRTERGDSAVYLCASSPAGLAGGEIQYFGPGTRLTVT.

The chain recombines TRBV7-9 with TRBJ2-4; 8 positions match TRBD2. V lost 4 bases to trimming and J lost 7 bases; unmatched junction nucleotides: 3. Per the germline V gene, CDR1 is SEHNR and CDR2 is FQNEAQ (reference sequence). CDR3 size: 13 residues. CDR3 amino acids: CASSYSGANIQYF. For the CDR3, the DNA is TGTGCCAGCAGCTATAGCGGGGCTAACATTCAGTACTTC.

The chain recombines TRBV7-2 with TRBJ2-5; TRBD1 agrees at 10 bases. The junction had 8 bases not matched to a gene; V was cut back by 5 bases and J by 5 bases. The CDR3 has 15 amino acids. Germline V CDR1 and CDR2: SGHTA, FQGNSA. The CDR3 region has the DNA TGTGCCAGCAGCACCGGGACAGGGGAGAGGGAGACCCAGTACTTC. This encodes CASSTGTGERETQYF.

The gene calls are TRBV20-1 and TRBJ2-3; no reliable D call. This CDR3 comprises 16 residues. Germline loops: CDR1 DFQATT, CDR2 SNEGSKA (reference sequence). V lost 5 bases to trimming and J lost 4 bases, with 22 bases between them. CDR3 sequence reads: CSAQPWTGSTSDTQYF. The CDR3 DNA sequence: TGCAGTGCTCAACCTTGGACCGGTTCAACGTCAGATACGCAGTATTTT.